This T cell receptor beta chain was sequenced in a study of post-analysis software for immune sequencing data. Every TCR beta cDNA library bore unique molecular identifiers. Each CDR3 protein gets one entry after TCRdb re-called the PCR reads with MiXCR. The sample yields around 160,000 distinct CDR3 sequences, 35% to 40% seen once. Per germline, CDR1 DFQATT and CDR2 SNEGSKA (reference sequence). This CDR3 contains 15 residues. V shed 0 bases and J shed 1 base, with 12 bases lying between them. Specimen: blood, collected after autologous hematopoietic stem cell transplantation. The chain employs TRBV20-1 and TRBJ2-5; D possibly corresponds to TRBD1 (5 bases). The sequence was obtained from a girl between 10 and 17 years old with multiple sclerosis. The DNA for the CDR3 is TGCAGTGCTAGAGATCTTGGGGCGGCCCAAGAGACCCAGTACTTC. This codes for CSARDLGAAQETQYF.